The entry below describes one T cell receptor (beta chain). The antigen remains undetermined. These data belong to a study of T cell responses to AZD1222 COVID-19 vaccine. Study information: Pooled samples include second doses given at about 4 or 12 weeks. The study's findings and limits: Most donors were white British, females outnumbered males, and clonal diversity was possibly underestimated. As reported, nearly half of all spike-specific TCRs target variant regions that are unmutated.

From germline, CDR1 is KGHDR and CDR2 SFDVKD. The CDR3 spans 15 residues. The germline V and J ends were trimmed by 5 bases and 4 bases, with 13 bases remaining between them. Here immunoSEQ multiplex PCR was the method, and the copy in TCRdb shows in-frame clones only, minus some. The table lists approximately 67,000 clones, 80% to 90% of them singletons. The clonotype was recovered from an adult in good health. The input for sequencing was peripheral blood, taken on day 0 of AZD1222 vaccination. J is TRBJ2-2 and V is TRBV24-1; D may be TRBD2 (5 bases). Here the CDR3 reads CATSAEASVTGELFF. Here the CDR3 DNA reads TGTGCCACCAGTGCGGAGGCAAGCGTCACCGGGGAGCTGTTTTTT.